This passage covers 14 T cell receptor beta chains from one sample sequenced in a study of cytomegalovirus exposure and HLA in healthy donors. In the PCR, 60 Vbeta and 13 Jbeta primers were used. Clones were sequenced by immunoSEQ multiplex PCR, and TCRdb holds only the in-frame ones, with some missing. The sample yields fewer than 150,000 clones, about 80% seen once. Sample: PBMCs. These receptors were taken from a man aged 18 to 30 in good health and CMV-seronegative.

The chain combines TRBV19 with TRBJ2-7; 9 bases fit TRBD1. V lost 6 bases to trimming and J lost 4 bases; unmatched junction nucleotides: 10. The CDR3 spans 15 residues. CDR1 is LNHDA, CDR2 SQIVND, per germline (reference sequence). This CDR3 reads CASSDNPGTGYEQYF. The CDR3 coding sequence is TGTGCCAGTAGCGATAACCCCGGGACAGGGTACGAGCAGTACTTC.

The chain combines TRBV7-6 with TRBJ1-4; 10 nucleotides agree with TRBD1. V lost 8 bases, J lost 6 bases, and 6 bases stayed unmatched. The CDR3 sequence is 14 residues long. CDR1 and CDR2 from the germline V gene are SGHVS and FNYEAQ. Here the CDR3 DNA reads TGTGCCAGCCGTCGGACAGGGGGGGATGAAAAACTGTTTTTT. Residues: CASRRTGGDEKLFF.

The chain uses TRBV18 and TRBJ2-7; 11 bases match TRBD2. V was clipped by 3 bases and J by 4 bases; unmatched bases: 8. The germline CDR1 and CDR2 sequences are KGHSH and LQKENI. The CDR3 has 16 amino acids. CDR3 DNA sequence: TGTGCCAGCTCACCCACTAGCGGGAGTACGAGATACGAGCAGTACTTC. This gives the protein CASSPTSGSTRYEQYF.

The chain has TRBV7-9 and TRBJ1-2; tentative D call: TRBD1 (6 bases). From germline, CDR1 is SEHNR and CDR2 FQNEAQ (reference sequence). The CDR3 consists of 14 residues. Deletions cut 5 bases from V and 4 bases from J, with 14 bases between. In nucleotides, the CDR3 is TGTGCCAGCAGCGAGCCGACAGGAATCTATGGCTACACCTTC. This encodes CASSEPTGIYGYTF.

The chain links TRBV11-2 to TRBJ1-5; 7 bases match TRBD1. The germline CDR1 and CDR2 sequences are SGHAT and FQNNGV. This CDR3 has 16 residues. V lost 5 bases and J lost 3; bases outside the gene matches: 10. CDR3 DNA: TGTGCCAGCAGCCAATTATCAGGGGGTATCAATCAGCCCCAGCATTTT. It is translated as CASSQLSGGINQPQHF. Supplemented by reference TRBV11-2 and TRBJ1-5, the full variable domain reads EAGVAQSPRYKIIEKRQSVAFWCNPISGHATLYWYQQILGQGPKLLIQFQNNGVVDDSQLPKDRFSAERLKGVDSTLKIQPAKLEDSAVYLCASSQLSGGINQPQHFGDGTRLSIL.

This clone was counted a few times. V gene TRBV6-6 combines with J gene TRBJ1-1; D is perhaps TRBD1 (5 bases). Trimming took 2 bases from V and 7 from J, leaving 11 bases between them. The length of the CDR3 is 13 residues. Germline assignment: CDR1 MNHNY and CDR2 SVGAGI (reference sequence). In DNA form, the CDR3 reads TGTGCCAGCAGTTACACGGGGGTGGATGAAGCTTTCTTT. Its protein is CASSYTGVDEAFF.

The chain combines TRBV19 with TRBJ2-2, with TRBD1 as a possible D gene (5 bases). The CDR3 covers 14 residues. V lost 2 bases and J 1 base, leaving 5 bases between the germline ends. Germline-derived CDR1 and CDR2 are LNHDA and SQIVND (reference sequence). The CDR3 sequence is CASSIQGNTGELFF. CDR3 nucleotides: TGTGCCAGTAGTATACAGGGGAACACCGGGGAGCTGTTTTTT.

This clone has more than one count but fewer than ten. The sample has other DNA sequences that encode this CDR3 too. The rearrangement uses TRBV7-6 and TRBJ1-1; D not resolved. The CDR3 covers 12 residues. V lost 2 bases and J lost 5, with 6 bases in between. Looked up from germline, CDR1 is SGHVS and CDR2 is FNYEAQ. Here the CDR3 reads CASSLLGTEAFF. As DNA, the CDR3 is TGTGCCAGCAGCTTACTCGGGACTGAAGCTTTCTTT.

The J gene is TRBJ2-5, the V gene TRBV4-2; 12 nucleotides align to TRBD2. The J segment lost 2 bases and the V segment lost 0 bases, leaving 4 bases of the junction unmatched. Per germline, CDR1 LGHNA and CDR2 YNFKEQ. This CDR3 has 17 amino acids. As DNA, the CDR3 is TGTGCCAGCAGCCAAGAAGGACTAGCGGGGATACAAGAGACCCAGTACTTC. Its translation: CASSQEGLAGIQETQYF.

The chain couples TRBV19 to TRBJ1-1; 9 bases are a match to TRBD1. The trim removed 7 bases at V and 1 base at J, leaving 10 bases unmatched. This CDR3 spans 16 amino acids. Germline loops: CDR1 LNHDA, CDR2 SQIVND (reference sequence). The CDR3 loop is CASTLNRDRENTEAFF. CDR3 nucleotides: TGTGCCAGTACCCTAAACCGGGACAGGGAGAACACTGAAGCTTTCTTT.

CDR3 DNA sequence: TGTGCCAGCAGCTTAGGACTCCCCCGAAGTCAGCCCCAGCATTTT. Translating it yields CASSLGLPRSQPQHF. V usage is TRBV7-2 and J usage is TRBJ1-5; no firm D call. This CDR3 comprises 15 residues. With 1 base removed from V and 6 bases from J, the gap between germline ends came to 13 bases. Germline V CDR1 and CDR2: SGHTA, FQGNSA.

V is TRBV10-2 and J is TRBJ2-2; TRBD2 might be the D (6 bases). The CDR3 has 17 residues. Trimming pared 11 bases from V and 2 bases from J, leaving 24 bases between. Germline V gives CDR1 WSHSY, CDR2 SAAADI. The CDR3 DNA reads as TGCGCCTCCCAGGACCGGTACCCGGACTACAACACCGGGGAGCTGTTTTTT. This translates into CASQDRYPDYNTGELFF.

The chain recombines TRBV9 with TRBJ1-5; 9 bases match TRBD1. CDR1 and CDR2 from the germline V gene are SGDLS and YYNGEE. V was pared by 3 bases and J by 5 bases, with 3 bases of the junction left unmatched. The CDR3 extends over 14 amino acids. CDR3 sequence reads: CASSDRDRDQPQHF. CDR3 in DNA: TGTGCCAGCAGCGACCGGGACAGGGATCAGCCCCAGCATTTT. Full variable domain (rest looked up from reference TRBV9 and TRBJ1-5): DSGVTQTPKHLITATGQRVTLRCSPRSGDLSVYWYQQSLDQGLQFLIQYYNGEERAKGNILERFSAQQFPDLHSELNLSSLELGDSALYFCASSDRDRDQPQHFGDGTRLSIL.

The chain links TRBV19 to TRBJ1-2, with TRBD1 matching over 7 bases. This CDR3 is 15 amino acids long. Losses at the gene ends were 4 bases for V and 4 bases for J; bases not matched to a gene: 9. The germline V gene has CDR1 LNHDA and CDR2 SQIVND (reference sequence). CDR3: CASSTLRTGGYGYTF. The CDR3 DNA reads TGTGCCAGTAGTACCCTCCGGACAGGCGGCTATGGCTACACCTTC.